Given below is one TCR beta chain in context. The data derive from a study of blood T cell repertoires in COVID-19. Trimming removed 0 bases from V and 13 bases from J, with 12 bases in between. The CDR3 is 13 amino acids. The germline gives CDR1 KGHSH, CDR2 LQKENI. Using immunoSEQ multiplex PCR, the repertoire was profiled, and TCRdb retains in-frame clones only, with some absent. Of about 130,000 clones listed, approximately 89% are singletons. V gene TRBV18 combines with J gene TRBJ1-4; D gene unclear. Input material: peripheral blood. This clonotype originated in a man over 45 with acute or convalescent COVID-19. The CDR3, as DNA: TGTGCCAGCTCACCACCCGGTGAGTTAAGACTGTTTTTT. Translation gives CASSPPGELRLFF.